This TCR beta chain was sequenced during a study of Ad26.COV2.S vaccination and SARS-CoV-2 variants. Treatment: over 15 received Ad26.COV2.S at low or high dose, single or two shots; roughly 5 received placebo; per-sample allocation not given. Following the first vaccine or placebo injection, samples were taken on day 63. Using immunoSEQ multiplex PCR, the repertoire was profiled, and TCRdb retains in-frame clones only, with some absent. The sample lists some 400,000 clones; about 88% were seen once. Germline-derived CDR1 and CDR2 are MNHEY and SVGEGT. With 5 bases removed from V and 0 bases from J, the gap between germline ends came to 29 bases. The CDR3 is 20 residues long.

The chain recombines TRBV6-2 or TRBV6-3 with TRBJ2-7; weak D call: TRBD1 (7 bases). The sequenced sample was peripheral blood, obtained in a trial of Ad26.COV2.S vaccine versus placebo. The clonotype comes from a person between 18 and 65 years old who received the Ad26.COV2.S COVID-19 vaccine or a placebo. The CDR3 DNA is TGTGCCAGCAGTAACCAACCGGGACAGAGGGGAGGTTCCGGCTCCTACGAGCAGTACTTC. This gives the protein CASSNQPGQRGGSGSYEQYF.